The entry below gives a single T cell receptor beta chain sequence along with its context. This clonotype was counted a few times. Its antigen is currently not known. Base qualities are missing; no much larger clone stands one base away. The sample originates from a study of T-cell reconstitution after alpha-beta-depleted transplantation in children (dated by TCRdb to the mid-2010s). Regarding the study in general: Using TCR repertoire profiling, the study followed T-cell immune reconstitution in a quantitative way in children after TCRalphabeta/CD19-depleted allogeneic hematopoietic cell transplantation.

The library was made by PCR. Instrument used: Illumina HiSeq 2500. To normalize quantification of the TCRbeta repertoire, the TCR libraries were built with molecular barcoding that relied on unique molecular identifiers. TCRdb trimmed the raw reads at Q25, called clones with MiXCR and kept productive beta chains. Rows are unified per CDR3 protein, each entry keeping the most common DNA and genes. The sample yields nearly 550,000 distinct CDR3 sequences; approximately 20% were counted once. The biggest ten clones account for 3.3% of the sample. The CDR3 spans 14 residues, from the cysteine through the phenylalanine. The retained sequence is limited to the CDR3, 42 bases, with the frame set at the first base.

Material: PBMCs from the stem cell graft donor, obtained from the stem cell graft. This sequence originates from a human donor who donated a stem cell graft to a child with acute lymphoblastic leukemia. Recombination linked TRBV21-1 to TRBJ2-3; the D call of TRBD1 is as the table states it, not checked on the DNA. TRBV21-1 is recorded as a pseudogene. The encoded CDR3 is CASSKREGTDTQYF. The nucleotides read TGTGCCAGCAGCAAGAGGGAAGGGACAGATACGCAGTATTTT.